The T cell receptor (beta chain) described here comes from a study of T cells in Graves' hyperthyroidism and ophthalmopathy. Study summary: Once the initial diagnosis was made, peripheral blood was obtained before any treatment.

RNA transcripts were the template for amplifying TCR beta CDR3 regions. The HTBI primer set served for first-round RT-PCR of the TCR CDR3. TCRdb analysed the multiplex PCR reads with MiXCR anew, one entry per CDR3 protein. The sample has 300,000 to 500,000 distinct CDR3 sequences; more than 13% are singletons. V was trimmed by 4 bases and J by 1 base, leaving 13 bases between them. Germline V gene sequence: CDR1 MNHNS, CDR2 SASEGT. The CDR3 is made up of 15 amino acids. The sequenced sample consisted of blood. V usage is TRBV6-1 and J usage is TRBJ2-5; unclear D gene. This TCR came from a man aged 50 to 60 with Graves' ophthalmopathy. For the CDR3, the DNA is TGTGCCAGCAGTGGTTTGCGATATAGCCAAGAGACCCAGTACTTC. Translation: CASSGLRYSQETQYF.